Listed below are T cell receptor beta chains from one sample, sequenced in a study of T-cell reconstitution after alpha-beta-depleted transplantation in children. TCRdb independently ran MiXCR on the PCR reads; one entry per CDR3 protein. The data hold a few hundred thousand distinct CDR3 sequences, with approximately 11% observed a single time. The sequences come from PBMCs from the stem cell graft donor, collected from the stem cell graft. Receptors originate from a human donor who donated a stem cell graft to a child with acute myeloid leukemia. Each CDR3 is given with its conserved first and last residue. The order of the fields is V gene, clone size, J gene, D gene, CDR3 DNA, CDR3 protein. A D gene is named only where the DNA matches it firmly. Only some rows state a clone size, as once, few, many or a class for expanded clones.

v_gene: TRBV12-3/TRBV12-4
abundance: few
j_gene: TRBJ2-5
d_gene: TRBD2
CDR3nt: TGTGCCAGCACCCTGGGACTAGCGGGGGGGCGGGGGACCCAGTACTTC
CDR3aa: CASTLGLAGGRGTQYF

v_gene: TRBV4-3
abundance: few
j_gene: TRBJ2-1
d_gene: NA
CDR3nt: TGCGCCAGCAGCCAAGATTCGGCCTACAATGAGCAGTTCTTC
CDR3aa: CASSQDSAYNEQFF

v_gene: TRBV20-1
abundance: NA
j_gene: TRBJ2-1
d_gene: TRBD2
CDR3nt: TGCAGTGCTAGAGATGAAGCGGGGGGTTTCAATGAGCAGTTCTTC
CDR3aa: CSARDEAGGFNEQFF

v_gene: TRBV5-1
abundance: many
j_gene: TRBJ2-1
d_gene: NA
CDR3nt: TGCGCCAGCAGCCTCGGAGGGGAGTACAATGAGCAGTTCTTC
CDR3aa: CASSLGGEYNEQFF

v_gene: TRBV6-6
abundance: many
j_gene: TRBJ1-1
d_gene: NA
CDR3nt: TGTGCCAGCAGTGACCGACAAAACACTGAAGCTTTCTTT
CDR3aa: CASSDRQNTEAFF

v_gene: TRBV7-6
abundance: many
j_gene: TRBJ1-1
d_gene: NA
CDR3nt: TGTGCCAGCAGCGGGGGACGGAACACTGAAGCTTTCTTT
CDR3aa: CASSGGRNTEAFF

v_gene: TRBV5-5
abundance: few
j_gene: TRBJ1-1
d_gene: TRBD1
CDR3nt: TGTGCCAGCAGCCAGCACCAGGGACAGGTCACTGAAGCTTTCTTT
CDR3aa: CASSQHQGQVTEAFF

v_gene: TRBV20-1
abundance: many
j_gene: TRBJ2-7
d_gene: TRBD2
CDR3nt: TGCAGTGCTAGAGATATTAGCGGGAGGAGTCCCTACGAGCAGTACTTC
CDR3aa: CSARDISGRSPYEQYF

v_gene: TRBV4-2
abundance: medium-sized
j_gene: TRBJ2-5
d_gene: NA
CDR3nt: TGTGCCAGCAGCCAAGGGACGGATCAAGAGACCCAGTACTTC
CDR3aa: CASSQGTDQETQYF

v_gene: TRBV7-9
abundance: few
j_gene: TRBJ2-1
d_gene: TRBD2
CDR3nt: TGTGCCAGCAGCACGGGACTAGGTGACTACAATGAGCAGTTCTTC
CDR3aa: CASSTGLGDYNEQFF

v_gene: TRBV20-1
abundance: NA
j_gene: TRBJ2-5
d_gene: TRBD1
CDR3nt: TGCAGTGCTAGAGATAGGGGGCAGACTCTCCAAGAGACCCAGTACTTC
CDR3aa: CSARDRGQTLQETQYF

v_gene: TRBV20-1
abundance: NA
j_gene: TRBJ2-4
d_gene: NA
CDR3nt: TGCAGTGCCGAGTTAGGGGGGGTCAAAAACAGTCAGTACTTC
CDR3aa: CSAELGGVKNSQYF

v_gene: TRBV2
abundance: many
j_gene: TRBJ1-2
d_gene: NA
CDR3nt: TGTGCCAGCAGCGAGGGACTGTCCGGGACCCCAGGGGGCTACACCTTC
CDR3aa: CASSEGLSGTPGGYTF

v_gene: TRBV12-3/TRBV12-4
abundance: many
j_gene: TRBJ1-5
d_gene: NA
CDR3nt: TGTGCCAGCAGTTTTTCAGCGAGCAATCAGCCCCAGCATTTT
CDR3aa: CASSFSASNQPQHF

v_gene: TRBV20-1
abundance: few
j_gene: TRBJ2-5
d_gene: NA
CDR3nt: TGCAGTGCCGAACTAGCTGTTGGTGAGACCCAGTACTTC
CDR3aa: CSAELAVGETQYF

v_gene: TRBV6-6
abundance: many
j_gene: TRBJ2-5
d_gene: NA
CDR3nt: TGTGCCAGCAGTTACTCACTAGTAGGGGAGACCCAGTACTTC
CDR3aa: CASSYSLVGETQYF

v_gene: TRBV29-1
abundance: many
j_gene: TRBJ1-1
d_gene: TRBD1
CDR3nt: TGCAGCGCTATGACAGGGGGCGGTAGTTTGAACACTGAAGCTTTCTTT
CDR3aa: CSAMTGGGSLNTEAFF

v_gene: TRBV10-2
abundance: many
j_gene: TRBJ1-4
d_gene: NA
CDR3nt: TGCGCCAGCAGCGCGGCAAGTCTTAATGAAAAACTGTTTTTT
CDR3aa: CASSAASLNEKLFF

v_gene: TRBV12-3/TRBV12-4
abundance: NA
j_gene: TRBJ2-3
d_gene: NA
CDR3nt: TGTGCCAGCAGTTTCCGGGGTTCAGATACGCAGTATTTT
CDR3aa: CASSFRGSDTQYF

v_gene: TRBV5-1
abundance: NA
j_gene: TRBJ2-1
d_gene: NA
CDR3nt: TGCGCCAGCAGCATAGGGACTGGCAACTACAATGAGCAGTTCTTC
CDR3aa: CASSIGTGNYNEQFF

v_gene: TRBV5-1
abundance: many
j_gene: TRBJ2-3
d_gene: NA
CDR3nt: TGCGCCAGCAGCCGCCTGACAGTAGCAGATACGCAGTATTTT
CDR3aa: CASSRLTVADTQYF

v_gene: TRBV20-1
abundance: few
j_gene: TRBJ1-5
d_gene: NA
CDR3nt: TGCAGTGCTCTAATGAGACTGACAGGAGCTAATCAGCCCCAGCATTTT
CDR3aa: CSALMRLTGANQPQHF

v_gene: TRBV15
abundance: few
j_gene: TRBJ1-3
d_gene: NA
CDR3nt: TGTGCCACCGCGGGGCTGGGGGGAAACACCATATATTTT
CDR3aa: CATAGLGGNTIYF

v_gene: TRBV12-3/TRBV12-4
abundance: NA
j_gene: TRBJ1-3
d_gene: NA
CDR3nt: TGTGCCAGCAGCGGTAATTCTGGAAACACCATATATTTT
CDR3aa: CASSGNSGNTIYF

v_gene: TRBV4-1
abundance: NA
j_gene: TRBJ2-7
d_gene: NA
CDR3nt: TGCGCCAGCAGCCAAGTTGGGCGGATCTACGAGCAGTACTTC
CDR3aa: CASSQVGRIYEQYF

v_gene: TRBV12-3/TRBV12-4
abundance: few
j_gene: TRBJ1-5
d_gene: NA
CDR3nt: TGTGCCAGCAGTTTTTTTCCCCAAGACAGCAACAATCAGCCCCAGCATTTT
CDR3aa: CASSFFPQDSNNQPQHF

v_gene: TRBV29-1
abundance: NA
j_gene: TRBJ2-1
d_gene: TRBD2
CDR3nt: TGCAGCGTTGAGGTGCCTAGCGGGAGGAATGAGCAGTTCTTC
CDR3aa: CSVEVPSGRNEQFF

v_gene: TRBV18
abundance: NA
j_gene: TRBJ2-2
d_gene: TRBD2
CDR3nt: TGTGCCAGCTCACTGGGACTAGCGGGGCCGGCGAACACCGGGGAGCTGTTTTTT
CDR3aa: CASSLGLAGPANTGELFF

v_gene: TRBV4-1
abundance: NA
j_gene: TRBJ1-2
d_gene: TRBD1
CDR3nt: TGCGCCAGCAGCCAAGGGCGACAGGGCAACTATGGCTACACCTTC
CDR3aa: CASSQGRQGNYGYTF

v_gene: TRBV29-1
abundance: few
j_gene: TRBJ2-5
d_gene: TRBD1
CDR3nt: TGCAGCGCTGGACGGGACAGGGGCGACCAAGAGACCCAGTACTTC
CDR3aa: CSAGRDRGDQETQYF

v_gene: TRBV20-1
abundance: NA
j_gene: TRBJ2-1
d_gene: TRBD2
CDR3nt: TGCAGTGCTAGAGAGACTAGCGGGAGGGCCCCTTATTTTCAATTCTTC
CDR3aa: CSARETSGRAPYFQFF

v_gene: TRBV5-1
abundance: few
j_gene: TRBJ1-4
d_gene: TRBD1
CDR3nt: TGCGCCAGCAGCTTGACTACAGGGGCGCAGGAAAAACTGTTTTTT
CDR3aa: CASSLTTGAQEKLFF

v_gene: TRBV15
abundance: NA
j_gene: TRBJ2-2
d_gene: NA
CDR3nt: TGTGCCACCAGCAGAGGGGGTGCGAACACCGGGGAGCTGTTTTTT
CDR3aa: CATSRGGANTGELFF

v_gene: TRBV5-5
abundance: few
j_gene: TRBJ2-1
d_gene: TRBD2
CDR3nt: TGTGCCAGCAGCTCGGCGGGGGTTAATGAGCAGTTCTTC
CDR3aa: CASSSAGVNEQFF

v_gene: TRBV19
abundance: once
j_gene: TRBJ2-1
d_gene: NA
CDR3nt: TGTGCCAGTAGTGAGGGGGTCCGGAACCACAATGAGCAGTTCTTC
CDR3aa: CASSEGVRNHNEQFF

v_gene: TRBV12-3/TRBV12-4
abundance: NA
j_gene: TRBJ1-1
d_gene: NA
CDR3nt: TGTGCCAGCAGTTTCCACAGAAGCAACACTGAAGCTTTCTTT
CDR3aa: CASSFHRSNTEAFF

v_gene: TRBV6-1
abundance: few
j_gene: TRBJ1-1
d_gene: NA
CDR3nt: TGTGCCAGCAGCTCATACAACAGGGACACTGAAGCTTTCTTT
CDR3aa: CASSSYNRDTEAFF

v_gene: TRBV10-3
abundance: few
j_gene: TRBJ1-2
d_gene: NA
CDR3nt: TGTGCCATCAGTGACGGGACACATGGCTACACCTTC
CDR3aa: CAISDGTHGYTF

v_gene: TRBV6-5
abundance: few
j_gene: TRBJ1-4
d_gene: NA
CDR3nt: TGTGCCAGCAGTTACTCGAGAGGGGACGGAAAACTGTTTTTT
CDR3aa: CASSYSRGDGKLFF